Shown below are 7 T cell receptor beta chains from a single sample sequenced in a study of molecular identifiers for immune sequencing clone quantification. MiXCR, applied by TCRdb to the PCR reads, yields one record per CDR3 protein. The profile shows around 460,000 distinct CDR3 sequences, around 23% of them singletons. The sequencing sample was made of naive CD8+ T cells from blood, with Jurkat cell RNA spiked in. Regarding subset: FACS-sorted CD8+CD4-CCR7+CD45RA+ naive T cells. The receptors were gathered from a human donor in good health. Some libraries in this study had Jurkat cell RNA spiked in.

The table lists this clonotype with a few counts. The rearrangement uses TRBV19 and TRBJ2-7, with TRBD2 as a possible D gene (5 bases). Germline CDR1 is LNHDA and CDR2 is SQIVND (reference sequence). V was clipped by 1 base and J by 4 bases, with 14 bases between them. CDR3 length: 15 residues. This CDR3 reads CASSIAGAEIYEQYF. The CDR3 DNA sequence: TGTGCCAGTAGTATAGCTGGAGCGGAGATTTACGAGCAGTACTTC.

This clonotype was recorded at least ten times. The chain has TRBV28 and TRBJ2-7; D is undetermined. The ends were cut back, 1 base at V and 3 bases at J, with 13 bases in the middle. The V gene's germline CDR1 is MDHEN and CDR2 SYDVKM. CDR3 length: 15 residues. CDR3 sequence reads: CASSLYSVPGYEQYF. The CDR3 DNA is TGTGCCAGCAGTTTATACTCGGTTCCCGGCTACGAGCAGTACTTC. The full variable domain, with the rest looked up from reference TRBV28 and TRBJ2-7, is DVKVTQSSRYLVKRTGEKVFLECVQDMDHENMFWYRQDPGLGLRLIYFSYDVKMKEKGDIPEGYSVSREKKERFSLILESASTNQTSMYLCASSLYSVPGYEQYFGPGTRLTVT.

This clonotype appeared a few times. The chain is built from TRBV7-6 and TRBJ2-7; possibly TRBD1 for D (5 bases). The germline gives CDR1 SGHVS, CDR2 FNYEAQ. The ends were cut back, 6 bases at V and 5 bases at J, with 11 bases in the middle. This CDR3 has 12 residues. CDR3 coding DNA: TGTGCCAGCAGTCACGACAGCGACGAGCAGTACTTC. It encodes CASSHDSDEQYF.

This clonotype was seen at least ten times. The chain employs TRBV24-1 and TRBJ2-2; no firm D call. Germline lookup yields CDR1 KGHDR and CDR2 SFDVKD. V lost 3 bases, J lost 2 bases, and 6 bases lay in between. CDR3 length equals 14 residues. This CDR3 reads CATSDRSNTGELFF. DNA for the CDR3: TGTGCCACCAGTGATAGAAGTAACACCGGGGAGCTGTTTTTT.

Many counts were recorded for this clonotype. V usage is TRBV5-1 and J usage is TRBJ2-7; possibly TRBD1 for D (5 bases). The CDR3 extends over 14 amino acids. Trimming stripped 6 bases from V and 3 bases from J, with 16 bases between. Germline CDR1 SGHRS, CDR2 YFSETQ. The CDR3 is CASTLTTGIYEQYF. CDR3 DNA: TGCGCCAGCACCCTTACCACAGGTATCTACGAGCAGTACTTC.

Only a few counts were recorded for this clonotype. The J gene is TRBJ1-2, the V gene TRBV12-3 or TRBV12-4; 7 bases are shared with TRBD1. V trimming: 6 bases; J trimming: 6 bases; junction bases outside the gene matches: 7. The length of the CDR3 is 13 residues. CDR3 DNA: TGTGCCAGCAGCTGGTCAGGGGGTCATGGCTACACCTTC. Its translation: CASSWSGGHGYTF.

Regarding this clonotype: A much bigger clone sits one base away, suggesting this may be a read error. The DNA for the CDR3 is TGCGCCGGCAGCTTGGGAGGACTAGCGGGAAGTCAAGAGACCCAGTACTTC. Translated, it gives CAGSLGGLAGSQETQYF. The V and J genes are TRBV5-1 and TRBJ2-5; 12 nucleotides match TRBD2. CDR1 is SGHRS, CDR2 YFSETQ, per germline. The CDR3 sequence is 17 residues long.